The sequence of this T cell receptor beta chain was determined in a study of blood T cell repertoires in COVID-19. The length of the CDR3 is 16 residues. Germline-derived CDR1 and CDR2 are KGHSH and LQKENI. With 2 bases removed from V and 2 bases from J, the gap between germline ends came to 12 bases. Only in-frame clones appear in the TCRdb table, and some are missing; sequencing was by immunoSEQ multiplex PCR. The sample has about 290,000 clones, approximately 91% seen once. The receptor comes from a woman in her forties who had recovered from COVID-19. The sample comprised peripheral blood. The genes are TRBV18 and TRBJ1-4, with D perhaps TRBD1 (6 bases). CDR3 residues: CASSPLTGRTNEKLFF. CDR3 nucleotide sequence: TGTGCCAGCTCACCATTGACAGGCCGCACTAATGAAAAACTGTTTTTT.